This T cell receptor (beta chain) stems from a study of metastatic and nonmetastatic thyroid tumors. Study in general: Malignant thyroid and benign thyroid patients provided blood and tumor or nodule tissue whose repertoires were compared. Whole-study results and caveats: Across blood and tumor, TCR beta diversity in malignant thyroid tumors was reportedly significantly higher than in benign nodules.

This clone has a count of ten or more. Its antigen is not identified. Distinct nucleotide sequences in the sample also encode this CDR3. The germline gives CDR1 LNHDA, CDR2 SQIVND (reference sequence). With 4 bases removed from V and 2 bases from J, the gap between germline ends came to 11 bases. The CDR3 totals 14 residues. Each patient went into thyroid surgery without having received any treatment. Per the original data handling: Built for papillary thyroid cancer, a distant-metastasis classifier drew on CDR3 differences across clinicopathological groups. TCRdb redid the clone calls on the PCR reads using MiXCR. The V and J calls reflect TCRdb's pipeline rather than the authors' work. Among about 92,000 clones listed, 14% to 15% were seen once.

The sample taken for sequencing was blood. V is TRBV19 and J is TRBJ1-2, with D tentatively TRBD1 (6 bases). The source is a female donor with papillary thyroid cancer or a benign thyroid nodule (not recorded which). Some clones in this sample may be carry-over from other donors' samples. CDR3 protein: CASSKPGQNYGYTF. CDR3 nucleotides: TGTGCCAGTAGTAAACCGGGACAAAACTATGGCTACACCTTC. Full variable domain (outside the CDR3, taken from reference TRBV19 and TRBJ1-2): DGGITQSPKYLFRKEGQNVTLSCEQNLNHDAMYWYRQDPGQGLRLIYYSQIVNDFQKGDIAEGYSVSREKKESFPLTVTSAQKNPTAFYLCASSKPGQNYGYTFGSGTRLTVV.